This entry concerns a single T cell receptor (beta chain). This clone was counted a few times. What antigen it recognizes has not been identified. Within one base of it there is no much larger clone, and no base qualities were kept. These data belong to a study of blood T cell repertoires in COVID-19 (dated by TCRdb to about 2020). Looking at the study overall: The collaborator samples originated in the United States, Italy and Spain and spanned the acute and convalescent phases of COVID-19. The prospective study material was composed of cDNA or gDNA derived from T cells, B-cell-depleted T cells, or PBMCs. The dataset comprised deeply sampled blood TCRbeta repertoires from subjects exposed to, actively infected with, or recovered from COVID-19. The repertoires were released in a freely available public database meant as a resource for research on the immune response to SARS-CoV-2. The samples were drawn from two sources: the first 160 participants of the ongoing ImmuneRACE study, and about 1,300 subjects contributed by 6 global collaborators. Sample metadata almost always included a de-identified subject ID, COVID-19 status, age in years and sex. HLA class I and class II types, where available, came from metadata supplied by the sample provider rather than from assay-based typing. The investigation overall reported the following: How much clinical and demographic metadata was included differed by source and by participant, and the metadata was provided uncurated.

Collaborating institutions collected whole blood in K2EDTA tubes following their own protocols. Collaborator samples were shipped for TCRbeta analysis as frozen whole blood, isolated PBMCs, or DNA extracted from either sample type. TCRbeta CDR3 regions were amplified from genomic DNA using the immunoSEQ Assay, a bias-controlled multiplex PCR. Per the original workflow: Nucleated cell counts per sample were estimated from amplification of reference gene primers within the assay. To quantify the absolute abundance of each unique TCRbeta CDR3 rearrangement, sequence reads were collapsed and filtered. For each sample, productive Simpson clonality was calculated as the square root of Simpson's diversity index over productive rearrangements. TCRdb mirrors the immuneACCESS table, restricted to in-frame sequences. Some clones are absent from its copies; in checked studies, under half trace to an unresolved V gene, and the reason for the others is unknown. The V and J calls and clone size were taken over from that table, and D and trimming were inferred from the DNA. The sample table holds under 300,000 clones, of which about 90% were seen once. The top ten hold 6.2% of the sample.

CDR1 and CDR2 were assigned from the germline V gene (reference sequence) as LNHDA and SQIVND. The V end gives up 5 bases and the J end 4 bases, leaving 9 bases in the junction not matched to a gene. The CDR3 measures 15 amino acids from cysteine to phenylalanine. The kept DNA is CDR3 alone, 45 bases in frame from the first base. The sequence was obtained from a man in his fifties or sixties with acute or convalescent COVID-19. In this chain, TRBV19 is recombined with TRBJ2-3, and TRBD2 matches 7 of the central bases. What was sequenced was peripheral blood. The DNA sequence is TGTGCCAGTAGTGCTAGCGGTGTGGGGGCAGATACGCAGTATTTT. Translated, it gives CASSASGVGADTQYF.